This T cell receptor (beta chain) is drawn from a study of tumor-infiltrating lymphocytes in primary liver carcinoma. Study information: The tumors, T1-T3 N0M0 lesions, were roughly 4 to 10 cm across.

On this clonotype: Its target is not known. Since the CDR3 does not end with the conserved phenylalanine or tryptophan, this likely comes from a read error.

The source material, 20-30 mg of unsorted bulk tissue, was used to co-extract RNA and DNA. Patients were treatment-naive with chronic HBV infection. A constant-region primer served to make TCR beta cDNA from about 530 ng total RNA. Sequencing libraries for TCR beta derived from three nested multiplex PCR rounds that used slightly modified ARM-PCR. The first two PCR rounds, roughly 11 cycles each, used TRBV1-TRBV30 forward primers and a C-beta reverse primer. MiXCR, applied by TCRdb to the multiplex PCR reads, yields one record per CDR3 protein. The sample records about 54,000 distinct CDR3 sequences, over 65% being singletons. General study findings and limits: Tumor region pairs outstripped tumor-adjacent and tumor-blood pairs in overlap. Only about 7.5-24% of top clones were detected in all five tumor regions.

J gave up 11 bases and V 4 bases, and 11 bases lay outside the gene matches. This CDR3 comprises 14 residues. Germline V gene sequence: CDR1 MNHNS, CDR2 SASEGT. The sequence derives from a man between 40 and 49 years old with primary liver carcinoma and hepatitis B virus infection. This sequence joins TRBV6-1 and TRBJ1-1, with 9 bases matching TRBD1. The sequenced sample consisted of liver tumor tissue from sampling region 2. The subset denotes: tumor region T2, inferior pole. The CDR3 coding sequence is TGTGCCAGCAGTGCATTCCCGGGACAGGGATGGGCTTTCTCT. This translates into CASSAFPGQGWAFS.